Here is one TCR beta chain with its context. The data originate from a study of OX40 agonist ivuxolimab in advanced cancers. Clones were read by immunoSEQ multiplex PCR, and TCRdb kept only the in-frame ones, dropping some. The sample lists more than 65,000 clones; about 90% were seen once. Germline V gives CDR1 SGHDT, CDR2 YYEEEE. The CDR3 has 14 amino acids. With 5 bases removed from V and 6 bases from J, the gap between germline ends came to 16 bases. The TCR comes from an adult with an advanced solid tumor such as melanoma, head and neck, liver or kidney cancer. The genes are TRBV5-6 and TRBJ2-3; possibly TRBD2 for D (6 bases). The sequencing used CD4+ or CD8+ T cells sorted from blood, collected in a trial of the OX40 agonist ivuxolimab. CDR3 sequence: CASRVPGERDTQYF. The CDR3 nucleotides read TGTGCCAGCAGGGTCCCGGGGGAAAGGGATACGCAGTATTTT.